This T cell receptor (beta chain) emerged from a study of cytomegalovirus exposure and HLA in healthy donors. This CDR3 has 15 residues. V was shortened by 1 base and J by 1 base, with 10 bases between the two germline ends. CDR1 and CDR2 (germline): MGHRA, YSYEKL. Here immunoSEQ multiplex PCR was the method, and the copy in TCRdb shows in-frame clones only, minus some. The data hold 180,000 or so clones, with approximately 86% observed a single time. Findings and caveats of the study: Many donors shared some public TCRs, even though most TCR sequences were rare.

Notes on this clone: Its antigen is undetermined.

The sequencing sample was made of PBMCs. The receptor was derived from a man aged 18 to 30 in good health and CMV-seropositive. V gene TRBV4-1 combines with J gene TRBJ2-5; D call uncertain. Written as DNA, the CDR3 is TGCGCCAGCAGCCAAGCACACTCGGGCCAAGAGACCCAGTACTTC. Translated: CASSQAHSGQETQYF.